The text below deals with one T cell receptor (beta chain). The junction departs from germline at one end; a sequencing error may be responsible. The source of the sample is a study of shared clonotypes between healthy human individuals. Replicate PCRs for unsorted PBMC used roughly 320 ng DNA (about 30,000 T cell genomes). PBMC DNA, left unsorted, was sequenced on ten immunoSEQ deep assay plates. The protocol was immunoSEQ multiplex PCR, while the TCRdb copy is restricted to in-frame clones and leaves out a portion. Of about 560,000 clones detected, about 80% appear once; the ten largest clones hold around 11%. CDR3 length: 9 residues. Germline values: CDR1 KGHSH, CDR2 LQKENI.

The V gene is TRBV18, the J gene TRBJ1-1; the D is unclear. The TCR originated in a woman aged 40 to 55 in good health. Some clones in this sample may be carry-over from other donors' samples. Sample: PBMCs. CDR3 in amino acids: CASSPDRYF. The CDR3 DNA reads as TGTGCCAGCTCACCCGACCGATACTTT.